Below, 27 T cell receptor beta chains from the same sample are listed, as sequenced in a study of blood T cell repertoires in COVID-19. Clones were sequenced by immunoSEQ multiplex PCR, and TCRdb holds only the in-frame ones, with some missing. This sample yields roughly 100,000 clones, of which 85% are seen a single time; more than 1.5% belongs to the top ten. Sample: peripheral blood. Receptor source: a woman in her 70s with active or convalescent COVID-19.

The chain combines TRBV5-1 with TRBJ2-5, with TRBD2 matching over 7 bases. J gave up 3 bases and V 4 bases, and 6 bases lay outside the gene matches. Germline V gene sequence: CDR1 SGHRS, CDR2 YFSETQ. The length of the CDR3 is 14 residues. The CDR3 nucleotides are TGCGCCAGCAGCCCACCGGGACTAAAAGAGACCCAGTACTTC. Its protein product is CASSPPGLKETQYF.

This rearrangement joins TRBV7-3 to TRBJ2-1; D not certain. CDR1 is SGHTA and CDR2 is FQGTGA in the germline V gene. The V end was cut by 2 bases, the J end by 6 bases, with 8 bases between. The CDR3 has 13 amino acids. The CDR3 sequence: CASSLFGPNEQFF. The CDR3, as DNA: TGTGCCAGCAGCTTATTCGGTCCCAATGAGCAGTTCTTC.

CDR3 coding DNA: TGTGCCAGCACCGCACAGCTGAATGAAAAACTGTTTTTT. Translating gives CASTAQLNEKLFF. The chain has TRBV6-6 and TRBJ1-4; no firm D call. Germline assignment: CDR1 MNHNY and CDR2 SVGAGI (reference sequence). This CDR3 has 13 residues. V lost 7 bases, J lost 5 bases, and 11 bases lay in between.

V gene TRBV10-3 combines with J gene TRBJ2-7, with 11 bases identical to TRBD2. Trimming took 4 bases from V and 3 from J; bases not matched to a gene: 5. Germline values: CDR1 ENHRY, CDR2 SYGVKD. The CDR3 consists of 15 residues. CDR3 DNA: TGTGCCATCAGTGGGGGTAGCGGGGGGGACTACGAGCAGTACTTC. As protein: CAISGGSGGDYEQYF.

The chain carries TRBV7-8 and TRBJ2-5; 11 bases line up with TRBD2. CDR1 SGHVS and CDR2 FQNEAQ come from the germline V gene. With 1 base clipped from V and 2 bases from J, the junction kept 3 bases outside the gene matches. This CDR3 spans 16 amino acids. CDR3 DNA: TGTGCCAGCAGCTTAGGGACTAGCGGGTTTCAAGAGACCCAGTACTTC. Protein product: CASSLGTSGFQETQYF.

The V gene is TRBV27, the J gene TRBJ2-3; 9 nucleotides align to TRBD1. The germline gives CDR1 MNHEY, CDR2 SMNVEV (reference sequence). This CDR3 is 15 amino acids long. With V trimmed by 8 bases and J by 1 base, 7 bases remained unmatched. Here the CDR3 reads CASGARQGGTDTQYF. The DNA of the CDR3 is TGTGCCAGCGGGGCGCGACAGGGGGGCACAGATACGCAGTATTTT.

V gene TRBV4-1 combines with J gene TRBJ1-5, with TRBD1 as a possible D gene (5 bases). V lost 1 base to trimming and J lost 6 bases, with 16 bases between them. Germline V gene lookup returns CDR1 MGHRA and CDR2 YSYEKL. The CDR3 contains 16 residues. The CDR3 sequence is CASSQVGARLGQPQHF. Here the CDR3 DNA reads TGCGCCAGCAGCCAAGTTGGGGCTCGGTTGGGTCAGCCCCAGCATTTT.

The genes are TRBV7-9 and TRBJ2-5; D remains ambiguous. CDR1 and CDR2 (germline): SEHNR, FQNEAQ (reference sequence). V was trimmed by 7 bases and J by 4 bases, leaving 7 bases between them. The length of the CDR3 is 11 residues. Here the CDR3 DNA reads TGTGCCAGCAACCCGGGAGAGACCCAGTACTTC. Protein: CASNPGETQYF.

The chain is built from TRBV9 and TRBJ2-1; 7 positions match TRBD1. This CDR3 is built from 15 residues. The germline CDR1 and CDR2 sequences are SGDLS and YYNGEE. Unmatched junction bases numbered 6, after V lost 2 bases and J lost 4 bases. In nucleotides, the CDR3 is TGTGCCAGCAGCGTTCTTCCGGGACAGTACAATGAGCAGTTCTTC. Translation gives CASSVLPGQYNEQFF.

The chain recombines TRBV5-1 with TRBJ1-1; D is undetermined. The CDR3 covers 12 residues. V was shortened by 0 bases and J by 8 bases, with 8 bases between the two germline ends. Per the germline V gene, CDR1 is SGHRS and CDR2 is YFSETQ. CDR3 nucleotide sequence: TGCGCCAGCAGCTTGGGGGTCAGGGAAGCTTTCTTT. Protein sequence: CASSLGVREAFF.

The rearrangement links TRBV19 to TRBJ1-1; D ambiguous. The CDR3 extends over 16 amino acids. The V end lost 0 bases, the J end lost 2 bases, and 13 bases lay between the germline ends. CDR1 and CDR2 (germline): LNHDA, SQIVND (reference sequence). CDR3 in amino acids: CASSIDRSPKNTEAFF. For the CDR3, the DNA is TGTGCCAGTAGTATAGATCGGAGTCCTAAAAACACTGAAGCTTTCTTT.

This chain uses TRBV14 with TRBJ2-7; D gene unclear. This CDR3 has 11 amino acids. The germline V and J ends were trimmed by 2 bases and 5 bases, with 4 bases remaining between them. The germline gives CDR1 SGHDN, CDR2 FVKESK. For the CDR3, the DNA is TGTGCCAGCAGCCAAAGCCACGAGCAGTACTTC. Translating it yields CASSQSHEQYF. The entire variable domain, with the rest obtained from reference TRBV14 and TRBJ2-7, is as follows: EAGVTQFPSHSVIEKGQTVTLRCDPISGHDNLYWYRRVMGKEIKFLLHFVKESKQDESGMPNNRFLAERTGGTYSTLKVQPAELEDSGVYFCASSQSHEQYFGPGTRLTVT.

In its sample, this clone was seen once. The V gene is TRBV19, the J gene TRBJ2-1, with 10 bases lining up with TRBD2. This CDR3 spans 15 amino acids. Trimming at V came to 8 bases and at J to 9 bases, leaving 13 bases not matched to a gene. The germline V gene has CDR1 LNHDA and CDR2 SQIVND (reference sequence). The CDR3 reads CASGSGTSDIGEQFF. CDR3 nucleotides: TGTGCCAGTGGGTCCGGGACTAGCGATATCGGTGAGCAGTTCTTC.

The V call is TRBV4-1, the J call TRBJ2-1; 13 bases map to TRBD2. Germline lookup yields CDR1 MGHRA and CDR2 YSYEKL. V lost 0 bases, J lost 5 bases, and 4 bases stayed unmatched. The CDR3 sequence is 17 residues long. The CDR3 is CASSQDQTSGGNNEQFF. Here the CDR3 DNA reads TGCGCCAGCAGCCAAGACCAGACTAGCGGGGGGAACAATGAGCAGTTCTTC.

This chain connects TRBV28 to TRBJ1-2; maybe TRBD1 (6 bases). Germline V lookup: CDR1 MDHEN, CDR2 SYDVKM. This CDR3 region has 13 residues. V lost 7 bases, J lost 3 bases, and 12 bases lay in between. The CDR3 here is CASKLTGDYGYTF. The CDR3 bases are TGTGCCAGCAAGCTGACAGGTGACTATGGCTACACCTTC.

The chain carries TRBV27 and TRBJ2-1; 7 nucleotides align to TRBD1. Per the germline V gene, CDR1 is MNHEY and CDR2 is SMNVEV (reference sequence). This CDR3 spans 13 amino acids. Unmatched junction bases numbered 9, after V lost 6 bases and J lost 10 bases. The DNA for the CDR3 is TGTGCCAGCAGGCCCTCAGGGGGTAGGGAGCAGTTCTTC. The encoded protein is CASRPSGGREQFF.

The CDR3 protein is CASSLLGGRPNTGELFF. CDR3 DNA: TGTGCCAGCAGCTTATTGGGCGGGAGACCGAACACCGGGGAGCTGTTTTTT. The gene calls are TRBV7-9 and TRBJ2-2, with 7 bases that match TRBD2. The germline CDR1 and CDR2 sequences are SEHNR and FQNEAQ (reference sequence). The CDR3 spans 17 residues. V lost 2 bases to trimming and J lost 0 bases; unmatched junction nucleotides: 6.

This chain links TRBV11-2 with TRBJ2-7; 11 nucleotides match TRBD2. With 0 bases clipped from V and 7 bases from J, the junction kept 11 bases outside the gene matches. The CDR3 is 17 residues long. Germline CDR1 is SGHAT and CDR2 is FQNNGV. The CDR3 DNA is TGTGCCAGCAGCTTAGAAGCTTTAGCGGGAGGGCCTCGGGAGCAGTACTTC. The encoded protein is CASSLEALAGGPREQYF. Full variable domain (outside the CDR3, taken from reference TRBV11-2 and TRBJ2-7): EAGVAQSPRYKIIEKRQSVAFWCNPISGHATLYWYQQILGQGPKLLIQFQNNGVVDDSQLPKDRFSAERLKGVDSTLKIQPAKLEDSAVYLCASSLEALAGGPREQYFGPGTRLTVT.

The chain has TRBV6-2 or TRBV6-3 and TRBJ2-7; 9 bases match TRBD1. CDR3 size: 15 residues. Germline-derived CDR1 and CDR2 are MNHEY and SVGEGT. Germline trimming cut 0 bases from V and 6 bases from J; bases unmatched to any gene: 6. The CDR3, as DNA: TGTGCCAGCAGTTACTCGACAGGGGGAGGTCGCGAGCAGTACTTC. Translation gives CASSYSTGGGREQYF.

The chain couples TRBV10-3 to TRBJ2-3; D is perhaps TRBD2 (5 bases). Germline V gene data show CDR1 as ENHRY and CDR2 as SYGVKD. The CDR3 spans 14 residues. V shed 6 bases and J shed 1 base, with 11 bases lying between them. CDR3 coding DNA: TGTGCCATCAGCCGGCAGGAGGGCACAGATACGCAGTATTTT. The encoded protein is CAISRQEGTDTQYF.

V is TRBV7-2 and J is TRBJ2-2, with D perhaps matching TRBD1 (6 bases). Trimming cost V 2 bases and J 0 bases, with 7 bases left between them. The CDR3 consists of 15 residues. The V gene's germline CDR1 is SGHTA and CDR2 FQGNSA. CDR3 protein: CASSLQGPNTGELFF. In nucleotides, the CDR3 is TGTGCCAGCAGCTTACAGGGGCCGAACACCGGGGAGCTGTTTTTT.

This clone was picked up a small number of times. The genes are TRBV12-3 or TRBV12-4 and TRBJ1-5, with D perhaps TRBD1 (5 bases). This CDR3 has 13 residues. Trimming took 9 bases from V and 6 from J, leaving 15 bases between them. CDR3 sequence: CASRGGEAQPQHF. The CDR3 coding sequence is TGTGCCAGTCGGGGAGGGGAGGCTCAGCCCCAGCATTTT.

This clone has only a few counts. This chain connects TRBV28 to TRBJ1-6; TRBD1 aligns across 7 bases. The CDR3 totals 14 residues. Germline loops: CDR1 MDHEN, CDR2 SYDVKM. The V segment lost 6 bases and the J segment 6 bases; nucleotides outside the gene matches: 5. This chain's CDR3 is CASRSGTVNSPLHF. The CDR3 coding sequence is TGTGCCAGCAGATCCGGGACAGTTAATTCACCCCTCCACTTT. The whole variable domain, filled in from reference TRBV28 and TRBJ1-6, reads DVKVTQSSRYLVKRTGEKVFLECVQDMDHENMFWYRQDPGLGLRLIYFSYDVKMKEKGDIPEGYSVSREKKERFSLILESASTNQTSMYLCASRSGTVNSPLHFGNGTRLTVT.

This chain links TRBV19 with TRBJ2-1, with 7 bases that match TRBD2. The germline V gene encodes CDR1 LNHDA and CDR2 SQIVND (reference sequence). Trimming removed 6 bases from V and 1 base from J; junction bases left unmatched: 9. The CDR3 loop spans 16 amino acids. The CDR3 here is CASRDRASGSYNEQFF. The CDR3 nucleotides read TGTGCCAGTAGGGATCGGGCTAGCGGTTCCTACAATGAGCAGTTCTTC.

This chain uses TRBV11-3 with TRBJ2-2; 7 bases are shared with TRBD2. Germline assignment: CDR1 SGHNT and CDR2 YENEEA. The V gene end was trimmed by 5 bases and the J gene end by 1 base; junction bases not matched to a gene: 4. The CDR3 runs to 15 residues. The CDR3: CASSPGTKNTGELFF. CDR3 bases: TGTGCCAGCAGCCCCGGGACTAAGAACACCGGGGAGCTGTTTTTT.

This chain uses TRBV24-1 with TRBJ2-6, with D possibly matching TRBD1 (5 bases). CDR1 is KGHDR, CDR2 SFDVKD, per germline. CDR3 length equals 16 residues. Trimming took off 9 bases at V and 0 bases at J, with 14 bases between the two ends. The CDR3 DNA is TGTGCCACCGCCGGAGACAGACGCTCTGGGGCCAACGTCCTGACTTTC. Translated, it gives CATAGDRRSGANVLTF.

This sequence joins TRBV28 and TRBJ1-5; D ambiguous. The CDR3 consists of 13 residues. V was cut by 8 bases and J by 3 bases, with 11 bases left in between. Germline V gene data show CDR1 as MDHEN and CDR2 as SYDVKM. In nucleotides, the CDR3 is TGTGCCAGCCAATCAACAGCCAATCAGCCCCAGCATTTT. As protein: CASQSTANQPQHF.